This T cell receptor (beta chain) was captured in a study of blood T cell repertoires in COVID-19. For the study at large: Whether acute or convalescent, the COVID-19 samples came from the United States, Italy and Spain.

This CDR3 has 16 amino acids. V shed 7 bases and J shed 4 bases, with 19 bases lying between them. Germline V gene sequence: CDR1 LNHDA, CDR2 SQIVND (reference sequence). Profiling relied on immunoSEQ multiplex PCR, and the TCRdb table lists in-frame clones only, not all of them. The sample includes around 70,000 clones, around 93% seen only once; the top ten take 4.8%. The receptor was derived from a woman aged 55-69 years with active COVID-19. The V call is TRBV19, the J call TRBJ1-4; perhaps TRBD1 as D (6 bases). The sample comprised peripheral blood. The CDR3 spells CASTPVWEGVNEKLFF. CDR3 nucleotides: TGTGCCAGTACTCCCGTCTGGGAGGGGGTTAATGAAAAACTGTTTTTT.